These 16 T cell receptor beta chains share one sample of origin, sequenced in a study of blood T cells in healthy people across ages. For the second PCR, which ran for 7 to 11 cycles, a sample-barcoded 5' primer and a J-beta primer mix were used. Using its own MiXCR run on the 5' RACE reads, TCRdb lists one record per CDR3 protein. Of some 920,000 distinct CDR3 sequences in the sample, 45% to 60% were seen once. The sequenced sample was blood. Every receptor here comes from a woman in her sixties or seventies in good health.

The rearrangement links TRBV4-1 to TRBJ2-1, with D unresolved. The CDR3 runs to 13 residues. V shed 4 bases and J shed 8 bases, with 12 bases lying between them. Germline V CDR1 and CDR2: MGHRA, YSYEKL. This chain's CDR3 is CASSPTGRDEQFF. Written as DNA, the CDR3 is TGCGCCAGCAGCCCGACCGGACGGGATGAGCAGTTCTTC.

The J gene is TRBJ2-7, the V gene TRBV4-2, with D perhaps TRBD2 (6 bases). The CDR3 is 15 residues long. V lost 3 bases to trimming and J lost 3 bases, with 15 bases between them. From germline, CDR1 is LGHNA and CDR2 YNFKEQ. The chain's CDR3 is CASSHTRQGGYEQYF. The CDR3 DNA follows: TGTGCCAGCAGCCATACCCGGCAGGGAGGCTACGAGCAGTACTTC.

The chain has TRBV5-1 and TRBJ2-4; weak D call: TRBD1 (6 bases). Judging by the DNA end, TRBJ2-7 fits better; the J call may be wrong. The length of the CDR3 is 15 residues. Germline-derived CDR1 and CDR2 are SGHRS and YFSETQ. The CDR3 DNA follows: TGCGCCAGCAGCTTGGAGCCAGGGGTGGGCTACGAGCAGTACTTC. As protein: CASSLEPGVGYEQYF.

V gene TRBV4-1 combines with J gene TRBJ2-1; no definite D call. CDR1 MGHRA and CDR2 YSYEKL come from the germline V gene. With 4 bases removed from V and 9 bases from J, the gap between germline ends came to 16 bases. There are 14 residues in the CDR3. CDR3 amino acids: CASSPLSASSEQFF. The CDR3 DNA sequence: TGCGCCAGCAGCCCCCTCTCCGCGTCGAGTGAGCAGTTCTTC.

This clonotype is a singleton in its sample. DNA of the CDR3: TGCAGTGCAAACGCCCTGGGGGCGGGGTCTACCATTTCCAAGAGAACCCAGTACTTC. It codes for CSANALGAGSTISKRTQYF. V is TRBV20-1 and J is TRBJ2-5, with D perhaps assigned TRBD1 or TRBD2 (6 bases each). The CDR3 covers 19 residues. Germline V gene data show CDR1 as DFQATT and CDR2 as SNEGSKA (reference sequence). Trimming cost V 6 bases and J 8 bases, with 37 bases left between them.

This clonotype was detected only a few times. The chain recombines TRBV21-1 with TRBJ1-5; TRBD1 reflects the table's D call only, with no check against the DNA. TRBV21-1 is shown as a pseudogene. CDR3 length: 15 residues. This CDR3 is CASNPDRAGNQPQHF. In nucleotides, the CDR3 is TGTGCCAGCAACCCGGACAGGGCGGGCAATCAGCCCCAGCATTTT.

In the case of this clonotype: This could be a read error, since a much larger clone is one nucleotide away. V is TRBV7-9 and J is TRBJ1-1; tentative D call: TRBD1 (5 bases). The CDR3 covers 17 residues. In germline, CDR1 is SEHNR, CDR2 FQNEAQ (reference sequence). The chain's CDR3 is CASSLARGVGGNTEDFF. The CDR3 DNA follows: TGTGCCAGCAGCTTAGCGCGGGGGGTCGGAGGGAACACTGAAGATTTCTTT.

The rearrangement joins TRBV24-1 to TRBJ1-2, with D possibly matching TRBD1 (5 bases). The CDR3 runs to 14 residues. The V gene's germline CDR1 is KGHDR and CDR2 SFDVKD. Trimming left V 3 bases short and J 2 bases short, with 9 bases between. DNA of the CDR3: TGTGCCACCAGTGATCTGACAGTCAACTATGGCTACACCTTC. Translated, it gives CATSDLTVNYGYTF.

The DNA of the CDR3 is TGCGCCAGCAGCCAAGGAGCGATCACAGATACGCAGTATTTT. Translated: CASSQGAITDTQYF. This sequence joins TRBV4-1 and TRBJ2-3; D ambiguous. V dropped 1 base and J dropped 2 bases, with 7 bases sitting between them. Germline V gene data show CDR1 as MGHRA and CDR2 as YSYEKL. The CDR3 length is 14 residues.

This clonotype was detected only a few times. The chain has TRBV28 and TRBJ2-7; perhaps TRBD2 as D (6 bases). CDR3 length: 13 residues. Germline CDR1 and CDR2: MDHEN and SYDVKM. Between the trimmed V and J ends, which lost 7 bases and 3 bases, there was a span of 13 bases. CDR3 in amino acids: CASTRGRIYEQYF. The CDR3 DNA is TGTGCCAGCACGCGGGGCAGAATCTACGAGCAGTACTTC.

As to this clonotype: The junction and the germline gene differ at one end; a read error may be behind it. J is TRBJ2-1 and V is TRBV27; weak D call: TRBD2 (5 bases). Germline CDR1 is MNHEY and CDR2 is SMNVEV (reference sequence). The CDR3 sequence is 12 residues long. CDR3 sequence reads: CVSRRAEESQFF. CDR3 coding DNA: TGTGTCAGCAGACGAGCGGAGGAATCGCAGTTCTTC.

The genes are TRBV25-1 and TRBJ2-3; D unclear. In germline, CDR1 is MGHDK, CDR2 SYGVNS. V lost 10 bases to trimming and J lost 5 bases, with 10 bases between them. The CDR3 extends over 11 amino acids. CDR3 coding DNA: TGTGCCACTGCGATCGGAGATACGCAGTATTTT. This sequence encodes CATAIGDTQYF.

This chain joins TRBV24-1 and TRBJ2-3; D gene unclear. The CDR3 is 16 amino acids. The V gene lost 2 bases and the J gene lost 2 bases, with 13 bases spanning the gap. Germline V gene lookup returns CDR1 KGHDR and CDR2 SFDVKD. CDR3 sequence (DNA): TGTGCCACCAGTGATTATGGACGGGCCTACACAGATACGCAGTATTTT. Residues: CATSDYGRAYTDTQYF.

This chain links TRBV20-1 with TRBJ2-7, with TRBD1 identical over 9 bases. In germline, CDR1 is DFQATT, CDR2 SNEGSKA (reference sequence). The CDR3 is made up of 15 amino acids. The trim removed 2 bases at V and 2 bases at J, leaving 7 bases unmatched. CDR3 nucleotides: TGCAGTGCTAGAACTACCCGGGACAGGGCCTACGAGCAGTACTTC. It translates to CSARTTRDRAYEQYF.

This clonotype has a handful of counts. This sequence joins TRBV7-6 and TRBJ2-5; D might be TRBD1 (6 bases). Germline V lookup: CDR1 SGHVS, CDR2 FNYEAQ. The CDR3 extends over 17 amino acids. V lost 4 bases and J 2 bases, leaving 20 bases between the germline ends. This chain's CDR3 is CASSSPEGHQGQETQYF. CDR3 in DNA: TGTGCCAGCAGCTCTCCCGAAGGGCACCAGGGGCAAGAGACCCAGTACTTC.

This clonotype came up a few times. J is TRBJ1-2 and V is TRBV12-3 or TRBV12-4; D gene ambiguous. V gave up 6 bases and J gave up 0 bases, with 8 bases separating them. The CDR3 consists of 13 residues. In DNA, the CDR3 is TGTGCCAGCAGCGCCGAACCTAACTATGGCTACACCTTC. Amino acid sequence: CASSAEPNYGYTF.